One sample yielded the 5 T cell receptor beta chains listed below, sequenced in a study of radiotherapy plus CTLA-4 blockade in lung cancer. Using immunoSEQ multiplex PCR, the repertoire was profiled, and TCRdb retains in-frame clones only, with some absent. The sample lists some 110,000 clones, around 85% occurring once. The sequences come from peripheral blood, collected from a patient treated with radiotherapy plus ipilimumab. The receptor set was obtained from a human donor with non-small cell lung cancer that progressed on radiotherapy plus ipilimumab. Some clones in this sample may be carry-over from other donors' samples.

A few counts support this clone. This chain links TRBV12-2 with TRBJ1-1; TRBD1, the D gene given by the table, was not confirmed from the DNA. TRBV12-2 represents a pseudogene. CDR3 length equals 17 residues. In DNA, the CDR3 is TGTGCAAGTCGCTCCCTTAGCGGGACAGGGATAAAAACTGAAGCTTTCTTT. As protein: CASRSLSGTGIKTEAFF.

This clone was observed a single time. The chain employs TRBV18 and TRBJ1-1, with unresolved D. V lost 3 bases, J lost 2 bases, and 10 bases lay in between. Per germline, CDR1 KGHSH and CDR2 LQKENI. This CDR3 contains 14 residues. CDR3 nucleotides: TGTGCCAGCTCACCTCGGCAGACCAACACTGAAGCTTTCTTT. Its translation: CASSPRQTNTEAFF.

The sample holds one count of this clone. The gene calls are TRBV10-3 and TRBJ1-5; possible D gene TRBD1, 6 bases. The CDR3 length is 14 residues. From germline, CDR1 is ENHRY and CDR2 SYGVKD. V was trimmed by 2 bases and J by 5 bases, leaving 10 bases between them. Here the CDR3 reads CAISEAGEYQPQHF. As DNA, the CDR3 is TGTGCCATCAGTGAGGCAGGGGAATATCAGCCCCAGCATTTT.

This chain uses TRBV2 with TRBJ1-2, with 7 bases matching TRBD1. The V and J ends lost 8 bases and 0 bases, in that order; junction bases with no gene match: 15. The CDR3 is 17 amino acids. Germline V gene data show CDR1 as SNHLY and CDR2 as FYNNEI. CDR3 sequence reads: CASSLAGRGTANYGYTF. As DNA, the CDR3 is TGTGCCAGCTCCCTGGCGGGCAGGGGGACGGCTAACTATGGCTACACCTTC.

The chain carries TRBV4-2 and TRBJ1-2, with a weak D call TRBD1 (6 bases). CDR1 and CDR2 (germline): LGHNA, YNFKEQ. This CDR3 has 18 residues. V was clipped by 0 bases and J by 6 bases, with 23 bases between them. As DNA, the CDR3 is TGTGCCAGCAGCCAAGAAGGGCAGGAAGCAGGGGTATTGGATGGCTACACCTTC. This codes for CASSQEGQEAGVLDGYTF.